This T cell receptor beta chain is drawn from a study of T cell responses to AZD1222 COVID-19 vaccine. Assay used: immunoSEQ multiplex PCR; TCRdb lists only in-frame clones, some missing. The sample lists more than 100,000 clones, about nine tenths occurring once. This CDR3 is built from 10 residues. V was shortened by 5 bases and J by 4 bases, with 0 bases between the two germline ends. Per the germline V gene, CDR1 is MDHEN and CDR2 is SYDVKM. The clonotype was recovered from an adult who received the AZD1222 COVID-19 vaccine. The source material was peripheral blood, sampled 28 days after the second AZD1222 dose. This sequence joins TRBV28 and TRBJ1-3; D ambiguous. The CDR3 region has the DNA TGTGCCAGCAGTGGAAACACCATATATTTT. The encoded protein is CASSGNTIYF.